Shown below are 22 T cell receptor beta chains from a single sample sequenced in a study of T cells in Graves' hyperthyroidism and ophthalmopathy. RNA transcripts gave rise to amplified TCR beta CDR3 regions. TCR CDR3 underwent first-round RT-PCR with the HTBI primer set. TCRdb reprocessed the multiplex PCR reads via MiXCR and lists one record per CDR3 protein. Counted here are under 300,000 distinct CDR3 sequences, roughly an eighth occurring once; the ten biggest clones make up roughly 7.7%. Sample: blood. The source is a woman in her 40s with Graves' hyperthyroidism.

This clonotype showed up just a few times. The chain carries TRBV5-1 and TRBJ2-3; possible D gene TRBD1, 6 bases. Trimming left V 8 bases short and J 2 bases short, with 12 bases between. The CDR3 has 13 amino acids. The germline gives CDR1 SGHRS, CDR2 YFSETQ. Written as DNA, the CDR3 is TGCGCCAGTCAAACAGGGAACACAGATACGCAGTATTTT. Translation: CASQTGNTDTQYF.

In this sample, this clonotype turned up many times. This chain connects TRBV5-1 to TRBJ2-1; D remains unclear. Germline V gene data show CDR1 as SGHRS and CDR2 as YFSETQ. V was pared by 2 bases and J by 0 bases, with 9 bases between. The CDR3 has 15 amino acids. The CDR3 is CASSFQLSSYNEQFF. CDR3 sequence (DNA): TGCGCCAGCAGCTTTCAGCTTAGCTCCTACAATGAGCAGTTCTTC.

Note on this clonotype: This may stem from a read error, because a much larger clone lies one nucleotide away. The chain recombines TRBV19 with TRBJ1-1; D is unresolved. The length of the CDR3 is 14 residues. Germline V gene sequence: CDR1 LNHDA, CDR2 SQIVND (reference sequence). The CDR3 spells CASCIVTANTEAFF. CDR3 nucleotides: TGTGCCAGTTGTATTGTAACGGCAAACACTGAAGCTTTCTTT.

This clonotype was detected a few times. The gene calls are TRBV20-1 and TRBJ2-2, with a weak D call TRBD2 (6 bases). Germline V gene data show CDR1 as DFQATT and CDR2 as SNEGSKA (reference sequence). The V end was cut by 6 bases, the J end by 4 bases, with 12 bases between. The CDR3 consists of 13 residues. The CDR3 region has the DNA TGCAGTGCAACCGACGGGGGCACCGGGGAGCTGTTTTTT. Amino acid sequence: CSATDGGTGELFF.

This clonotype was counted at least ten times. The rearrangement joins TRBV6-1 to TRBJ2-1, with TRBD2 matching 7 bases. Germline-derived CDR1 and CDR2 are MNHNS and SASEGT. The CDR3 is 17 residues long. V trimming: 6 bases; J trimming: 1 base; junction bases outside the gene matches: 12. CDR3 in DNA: TGTGCCAGCAGCTCCAGCCCGCTAGCGGCTTCCTACAATGAGCAGTTCTTC. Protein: CASSSSPLAASYNEQFF.

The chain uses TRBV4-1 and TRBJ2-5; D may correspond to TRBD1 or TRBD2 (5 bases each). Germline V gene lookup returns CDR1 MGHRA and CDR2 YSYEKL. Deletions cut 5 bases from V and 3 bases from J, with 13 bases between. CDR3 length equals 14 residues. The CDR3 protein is CASSSSGAEETQYF. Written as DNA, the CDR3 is TGCGCCAGCAGCTCGTCCGGGGCCGAAGAGACCCAGTACTTC.

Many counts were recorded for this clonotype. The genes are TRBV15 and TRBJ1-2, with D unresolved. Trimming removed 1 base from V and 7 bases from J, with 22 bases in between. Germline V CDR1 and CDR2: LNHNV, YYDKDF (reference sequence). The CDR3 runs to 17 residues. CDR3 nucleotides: TGTGCCACCAGCAGAGCAATAAGGCGGAGCCCTCTGGGTGGCTACACCTTC. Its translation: CATSRAIRRSPLGGYTF.

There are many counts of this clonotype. The CDR3 reads CSARVPGGETQYF. The CDR3 DNA is TGCAGTGCTAGAGTGCCGGGAGGAGAGACCCAGTACTTC. V gene TRBV20-1 combines with J gene TRBJ2-5, with 7 bases aligning to TRBD2. V dropped 1 base and J dropped 4; count of bases not matched to a gene: 3. Germline assignment: CDR1 DFQATT and CDR2 SNEGSKA (reference sequence). The CDR3 totals 13 residues.

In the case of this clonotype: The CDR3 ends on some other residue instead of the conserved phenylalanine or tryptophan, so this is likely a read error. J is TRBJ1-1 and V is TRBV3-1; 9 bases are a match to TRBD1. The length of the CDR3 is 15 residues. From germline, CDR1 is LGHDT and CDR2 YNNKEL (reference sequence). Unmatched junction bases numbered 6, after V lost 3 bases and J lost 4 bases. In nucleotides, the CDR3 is TGTGCCAGCAGCCATCCTAGGACAGGGGCCACTGAAGCTTTCCTT. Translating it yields CASSHPRTGATEAFL.

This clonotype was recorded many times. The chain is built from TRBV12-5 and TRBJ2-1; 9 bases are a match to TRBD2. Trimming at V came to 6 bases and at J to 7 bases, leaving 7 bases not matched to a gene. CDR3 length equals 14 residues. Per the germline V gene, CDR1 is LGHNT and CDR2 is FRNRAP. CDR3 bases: TGTGCTAGTGGGCCGGGACTAGCATCTAATGAGCAGTTCTTC. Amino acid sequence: CASGPGLASNEQFF.

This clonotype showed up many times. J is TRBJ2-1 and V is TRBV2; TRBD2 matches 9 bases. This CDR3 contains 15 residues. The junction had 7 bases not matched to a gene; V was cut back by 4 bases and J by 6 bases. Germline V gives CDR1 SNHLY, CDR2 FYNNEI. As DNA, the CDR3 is TGTGCCAGCAGTGTAATTGGACTAGCGAGCAATGAGCAGTTCTTC. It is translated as CASSVIGLASNEQFF. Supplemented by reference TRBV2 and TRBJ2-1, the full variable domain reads EPEVTQTPSHQVTQMGQEVILRCVPISNHLYFYWYRQILGQKVEFLVSFYNNEISEKSEIFDDQFSVERPDGSNFTLKIRSTKLEDSAMYFCASSVIGLASNEQFFGPGTRLTVL.

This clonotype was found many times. The CDR3 DNA reads as TGTGCCAGCACTCGACAGGGGCCTAATTCACCCCTCCACTTT. Translated: CASTRQGPNSPLHF. The genes are TRBV11-3 and TRBJ1-6; TRBD1 matches at 8 bases. Losses at the gene ends were 7 bases for V and 6 bases for J; bases not matched to a gene: 5. The CDR3 extends over 14 amino acids. CDR1 SGHNT and CDR2 YENEEA come from the germline V gene.

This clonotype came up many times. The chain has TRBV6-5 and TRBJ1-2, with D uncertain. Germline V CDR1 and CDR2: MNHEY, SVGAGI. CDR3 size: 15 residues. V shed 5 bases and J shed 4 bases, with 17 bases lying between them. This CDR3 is CASSQRRDAAYGYTF. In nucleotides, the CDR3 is TGTGCCAGCAGTCAACGAAGGGATGCCGCCTATGGCTACACCTTC.

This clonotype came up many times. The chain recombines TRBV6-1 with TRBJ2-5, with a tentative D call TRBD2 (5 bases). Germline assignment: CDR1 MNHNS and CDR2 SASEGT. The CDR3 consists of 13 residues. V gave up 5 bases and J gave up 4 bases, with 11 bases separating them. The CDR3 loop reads CASSPPGRETQYF. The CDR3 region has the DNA TGTGCCAGCAGTCCACCTGGGAGAGAGACCCAGTACTTC.

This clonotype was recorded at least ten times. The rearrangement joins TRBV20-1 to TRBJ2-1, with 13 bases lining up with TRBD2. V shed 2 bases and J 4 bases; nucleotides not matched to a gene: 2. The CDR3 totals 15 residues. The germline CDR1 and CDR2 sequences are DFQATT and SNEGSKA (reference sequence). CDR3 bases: TGCAGTGCTAGACCGACTAGCGGGAGGTACAATGAGCAGTTCTTC. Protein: CSARPTSGRYNEQFF.

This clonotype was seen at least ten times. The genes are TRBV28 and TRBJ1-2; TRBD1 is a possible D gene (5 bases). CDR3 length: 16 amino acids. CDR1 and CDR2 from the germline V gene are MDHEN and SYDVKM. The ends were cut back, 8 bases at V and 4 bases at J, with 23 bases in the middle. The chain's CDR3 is CASRPGRRKDGYGYTF. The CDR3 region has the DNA TGTGCCAGCCGACCGGGACGCCGGAAAGATGGCTATGGCTACACCTTC.

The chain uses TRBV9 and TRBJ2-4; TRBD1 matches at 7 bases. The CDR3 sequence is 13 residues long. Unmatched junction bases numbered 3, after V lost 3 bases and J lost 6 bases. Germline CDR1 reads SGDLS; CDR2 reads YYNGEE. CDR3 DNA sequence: TGTGCCAGCAGCGGAGGGGGCTCAAACATTCAGTACTTC. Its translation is CASSGGGSNIQYF.

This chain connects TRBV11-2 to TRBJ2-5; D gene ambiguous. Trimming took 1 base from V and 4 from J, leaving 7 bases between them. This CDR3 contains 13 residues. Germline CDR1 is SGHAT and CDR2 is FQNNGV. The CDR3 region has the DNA TGTGCCAGCAGCTTAGCTTATGGAGAGACCCAGTACTTC. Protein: CASSLAYGETQYF.

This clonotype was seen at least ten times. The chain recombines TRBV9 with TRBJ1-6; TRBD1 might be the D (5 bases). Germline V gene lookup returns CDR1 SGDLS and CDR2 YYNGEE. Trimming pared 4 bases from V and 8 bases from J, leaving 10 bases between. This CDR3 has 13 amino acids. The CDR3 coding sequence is TGTGCCAGCAGCCCCACGGGGGATTCACCCCTCCACTTT. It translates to CASSPTGDSPLHF.

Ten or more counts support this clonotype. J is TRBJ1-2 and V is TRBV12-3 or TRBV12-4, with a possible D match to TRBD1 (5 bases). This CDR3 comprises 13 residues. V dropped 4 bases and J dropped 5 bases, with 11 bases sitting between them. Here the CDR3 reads CASSSGLFYGYTF. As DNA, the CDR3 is TGTGCCAGCAGTTCGGGACTGTTTTATGGCTACACCTTC.

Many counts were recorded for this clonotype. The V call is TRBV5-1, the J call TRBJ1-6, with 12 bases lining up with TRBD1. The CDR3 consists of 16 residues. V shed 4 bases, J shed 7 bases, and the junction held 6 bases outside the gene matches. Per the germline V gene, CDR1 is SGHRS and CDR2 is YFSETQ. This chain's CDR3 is CASSPGQGAGNSPLHF. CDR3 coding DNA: TGCGCCAGCAGCCCGGGACAGGGGGCTGGGAATTCACCCCTCCACTTT.

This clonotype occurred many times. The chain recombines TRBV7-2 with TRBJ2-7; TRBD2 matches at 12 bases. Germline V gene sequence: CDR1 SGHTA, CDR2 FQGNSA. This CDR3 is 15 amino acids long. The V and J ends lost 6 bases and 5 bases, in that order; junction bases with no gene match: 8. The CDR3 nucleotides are TGTGCCAGCAGATCTAGCGGGAGGGGGGGTAACGAGCAGTACTTC. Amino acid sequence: CASRSSGRGGNEQYF. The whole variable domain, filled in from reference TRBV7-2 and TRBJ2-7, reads GAGVSQSPSNKVTEKGKDVELRCDPISGHTALYWYRQSLGQGLEFLIYFQGNSAPDKSGLPSDRFSAERTGGSVSTLTIQRTQQEDSAVYLCASRSSGRGGNEQYFGPGTRLTVT.